Presented here are 26 T cell receptor beta chains from one specimen sequenced in a study of CD8+CD57+ T cells in acquired aplastic anemia. The template used for profiling TCR beta VDJ and CDR3 was genomic DNA. Each CDR3 protein gets one entry after TCRdb re-called the reads with MiXCR. This sample has 150,000 to 200,000 distinct CDR3 sequences, with roughly half found just once. Sequenced patients had shown CD8+CD57+ cell expansion by flow cytometry. The sequenced sample consisted of sorted CD4+, CD8+, or CD8+CD57+ T cells (not recorded which) from PBMCs. These TCRs come from a human donor with aplastic anemia.

The chain employs TRBV11-2 and TRBJ1-3; D might be TRBD1 (5 bases). Germline V gene lookup returns CDR1 SGHAT and CDR2 FQNNGV. There are 17 residues in the CDR3. V was cut by 0 bases and J by 0 bases, with 12 bases left in between. In nucleotides, the CDR3 is TGTGCCAGCAGCTTAGACAGGGCAGGCCGCTCTGGAAACACCATATATTTT. It codes for CASSLDRAGRSGNTIYF.

The chain is built from TRBV6-5 and TRBJ1-2; 7 bases are shared with TRBD1. CDR1 and CDR2 from the germline V gene are MNHEY and SVGAGI. V shed 4 bases and J 6 bases; nucleotides not matched to a gene: 11. The CDR3 loop spans 15 amino acids. DNA of the CDR3: TGTGCCAGCAGTTCCCCGGGACAGCTCGGCGATGGCTACACCTTC. It translates to CASSSPGQLGDGYTF.

The CDR3 DNA sequence: TGTGCCATCGGCAATGGAGGGATGAACACTGAAGCTTTCTTT. Protein sequence: CAIGNGGMNTEAFF. This rearrangement joins TRBV10-3 to TRBJ1-1; D is unresolved. V was shortened by 8 bases and J by 0 bases, with 13 bases between the two germline ends. This CDR3 has 14 amino acids. The germline V gene has CDR1 ENHRY and CDR2 SYGVKD.

This clonotype was recorded many times. V gene TRBV10-3 combines with J gene TRBJ2-3; D tentatively fits TRBD1 or TRBD2 (5 bases each). V was cut by 9 bases and J by 1 base, with 11 bases left in between. The CDR3 covers 13 residues. In germline, CDR1 is ENHRY, CDR2 SYGVKD. The CDR3 DNA reads TGTGCCATGAGGGACCCCCGCACAGATACGCAGTATTTT. Amino acids: CAMRDPRTDTQYF.

This clonotype was counted ten times or more. The gene calls are TRBV10-3 and TRBJ1-5, with TRBD1 identical over 9 bases. The CDR3 extends over 15 amino acids. From germline, CDR1 is ENHRY and CDR2 SYGVKD. The V and J ends lost 5 bases and 6 bases, in that order; junction bases with no gene match: 8. This chain's CDR3 is CAISQGQGGAQPQHF. The DNA of the CDR3 is TGTGCCATCAGTCAGGGACAGGGCGGGGCTCAGCCCCAGCATTTT.

In its sample, this clonotype was seen once. This chain connects TRBV29-1 to TRBJ2-1; possible D gene TRBD1, 5 bases. Germline V CDR1 and CDR2: SQVTM, ANQGSEA. This CDR3 region has 12 residues. V shed 8 bases and J shed 4 bases, with 12 bases lying between them. The CDR3 coding sequence is TGCAGCAGGGGCCCCCGATACAATGAGCAGTTCTTC. Amino acid sequence: CSRGPRYNEQFF.

The sample holds a few counts of this clonotype. This chain joins TRBV29-1 and TRBJ1-1; TRBD1 might be the D (5 bases). This CDR3 is built from 13 residues. The V end was cut by 5 bases, the J end by 2 bases, with 12 bases between. Germline CDR1 reads SQVTM; CDR2 reads ANQGSEA. The CDR3 DNA is TGCAGCGTTCGAAACGGACACAACACTGAAGCTTTCTTT. Amino acid sequence: CSVRNGHNTEAFF.

This clonotype came up many times. The chain is built from TRBV5-1 and TRBJ1-5; D is undetermined. Germline V gene sequence: CDR1 SGHRS, CDR2 YFSETQ. V lost 4 bases and J 7 bases, leaving 15 bases between the germline ends. The length of the CDR3 is 14 residues. The CDR3 DNA sequence: TGCGCCAGCAGCCCCACTGAGGCTGGACAGCCCCAGCATTTT. This encodes CASSPTEAGQPQHF.

V is TRBV29-1 and J is TRBJ2-3; 9 bases are shared with TRBD2. J was trimmed by 1 base and V by 1 base; bases with no gene match: 6. CDR1 is SQVTM and CDR2 is ANQGSEA in the germline V gene. The CDR3 covers 16 residues. The CDR3 is CSVEGGVAGGTDTQYF. CDR3 coding DNA: TGCAGCGTTGAAGGAGGGGTAGCGGGGGGCACAGATACGCAGTATTTT.

This clonotype showed up many times. The CDR3 sequence: CSASGLAGLTQYF. CDR3 nucleotides: TGCAGTGCTTCAGGACTAGCGGGTCTTACGCAGTATTTT. The chain joins TRBV20-1 to TRBJ2-3; TRBD2 matches at 11 bases. The CDR3 has 13 amino acids. CDR1 and CDR2 from the germline V gene are DFQATT and SNEGSKA (reference sequence). J lost 8 bases, V lost 5 bases, and 6 bases had no gene match.

The chain carries TRBV15 and TRBJ1-5; D call uncertain. Germline V gene lookup returns CDR1 LNHNV and CDR2 YYDKDF (reference sequence). The CDR3 runs 15 residues. Trimming shortened V by 0 bases and J by 5 bases, and 11 bases separated the two germline ends. This chain's CDR3 is CATSRDQAGDQPQHF. CDR3 nucleotide sequence: TGTGCCACCAGCAGAGATCAAGCAGGCGATCAGCCCCAGCATTTT.

The chain employs TRBV20-1 and TRBJ2-7; D remains ambiguous. CDR3 size: 12 residues. The germline V gene encodes CDR1 DFQATT and CDR2 SNEGSKA (reference sequence). V lost 0 bases and J 4 bases, leaving 7 bases between the germline ends. The CDR3 bases are TGCAGTGCTAGAGATCAAATATACGAGCAGTACTTC. Translation: CSARDQIYEQYF.

This clonotype has a count of ten or more. This chain uses TRBV15 with TRBJ2-1; TRBD2 agrees at 11 bases. The CDR3 length is 17 residues. Germline CDR1 reads LNHNV; CDR2 reads YYDKDF (reference sequence). J gave up 8 bases and V 2 bases, and 11 bases lay outside the gene matches. CDR3 region: CATSRRLTSGRSDEQFF. CDR3 DNA sequence: TGTGCCACCAGCAGACGTTTAACTAGCGGGAGATCAGATGAGCAGTTCTTC.

The chain couples TRBV24-1 to TRBJ2-3; perhaps TRBD1 as D (5 bases). Trimming cost V 3 bases and J 0 bases, with 6 bases left between them. The germline CDR1 and CDR2 sequences are KGHDR and SFDVKD. CDR3 size: 14 residues. The DNA for the CDR3 is TGTGCCACCAGTGATCGACAGAGCACAGATACGCAGTATTTT. It codes for CATSDRQSTDTQYF.

The chain is built from TRBV5-1 and TRBJ2-3; possible D gene TRBD2, 5 bases. The V gene's germline CDR1 is SGHRS and CDR2 YFSETQ. V was shortened by 2 bases and J by 4 bases, with 11 bases between the two germline ends. The CDR3 is made up of 14 amino acids. CDR3 amino acids: CASSFVAGPDTQYF. CDR3 sequence (DNA): TGCGCCAGCAGCTTTGTTGCGGGCCCAGATACGCAGTATTTT.

This clonotype was counted between two and nine times. V is TRBV11-2 and J is TRBJ2-7; 8 nucleotides match TRBD1. The CDR3 is made up of 14 amino acids. CDR1 is SGHAT, CDR2 FQNNGV, per germline. The V segment lost 5 bases and the J segment 3 bases; nucleotides outside the gene matches: 6. The CDR3 reads CASSKTGANYEQYF. CDR3 nucleotide sequence: TGTGCCAGCAGCAAGACAGGGGCTAACTACGAGCAGTACTTC.

This chain joins TRBV2 and TRBJ2-1; 9 positions match TRBD1. The CDR3 contains 14 residues. With 8 bases clipped from V and 8 bases from J, the junction kept 10 bases outside the gene matches. Germline V lookup: CDR1 SNHLY, CDR2 FYNNEI. The CDR3 nucleotides are TGTGCCAGCTCTCCGGGACAGGGTTCGGATGAGCAGTTCTTC. This sequence encodes CASSPGQGSDEQFF.

This clonotype has a handful of counts. This may be a read error: a much more frequent sequence differs by one nucleotide. This rearrangement joins TRBV6-1 to TRBJ2-7; 11 nucleotides match TRBD2. This CDR3 is built from 16 residues. Germline lookup yields CDR1 MNHNS and CDR2 SASEGT. CDR3: CASSPAATSGAYEQHF. Here the CDR3 DNA reads TGTGCCAGCAGTCCCGCAGCGACTAGCGGGGCCTACGAGCAGCACTTC.

This chain uses TRBV2 with TRBJ1-6, with 9 bases aligning to TRBD1. After removal of 7 bases from V and 7 bases from J, the junction contained 2 bases not matched to a gene. Germline V CDR1 and CDR2: SNHLY, FYNNEI. The CDR3 spans 13 residues. The DNA for the CDR3 is TGTGCCAGCATAGGGACAGGGAATTCACCCCTCCACTTT. This sequence encodes CASIGTGNSPLHF.

The gene calls are TRBV7-6 and TRBJ1-4; no reliable D call. V was trimmed by 5 bases and J by 5 bases, leaving 9 bases between them. Germline lookup yields CDR1 SGHVS and CDR2 FNYEAQ. The length of the CDR3 is 13 residues. The CDR3 loop reads CASSHGPNEKLFF. The CDR3 coding sequence is TGTGCCAGCAGCCACGGACCGAATGAAAAACTGTTTTTT.

The chain carries TRBV20-1 and TRBJ1-2, with D possibly being TRBD1 (6 bases). CDR1 and CDR2 from the germline V gene are DFQATT and SNEGSKA (reference sequence). The CDR3 is 13 residues long. With 1 base removed from V and 7 bases from J, the gap between germline ends came to 13 bases. The CDR3 DNA is TGCAGTGCTAGAGGATTGGACAGTAGTGGCTACACCTTC. Its protein is CSARGLDSSGYTF.

This clonotype was found many times. The chain couples TRBV7-9 to TRBJ2-7, with TRBD1 matching over 8 bases. Germline CDR1 and CDR2: SEHNR and FQNEAQ (reference sequence). The ends lost 5 bases at V and 0 bases at J; junction bases unmatched: 6. The CDR3 loop spans 15 amino acids. This CDR3 is CASSPSGTGSYEQYF. The CDR3 nucleotides read TGTGCCAGCAGCCCCTCCGGGACAGGCTCCTACGAGCAGTACTTC. Complete variable domain (other parts from reference TRBV7-9 and TRBJ2-7): DTGVSQNPRHKITKRGQNVTFRCDPISEHNRLYWYRQTLGQGPEFLTYFQNEAQLEKSRLLSDRFSAERPKGSFSTLEIQRTEQGDSAMYLCASSPSGTGSYEQYFGPGTRLTVT.

This clonotype was recorded many times. The chain uses TRBV5-1 and TRBJ1-1; D is uncertain. The CDR3 extends over 13 amino acids. Germline CDR1 is SGHRS and CDR2 is YFSETQ. V was trimmed by 5 bases and J by 1 base, leaving 9 bases between them. The CDR3 spells CASSLPRNTEAFF. The CDR3 DNA sequence: TGCGCCAGCAGTCTCCCCAGGAACACTGAAGCTTTCTTT.

This clonotype was counted at least ten times. The V call is TRBV10-1, the J call TRBJ2-7; 8 bases are shared with TRBD1. Unmatched junction bases numbered 11, after V lost 7 bases and J lost 6 bases. The germline V gene has CDR1 WNHNN and CDR2 SYGVQD (reference sequence). CDR3 length: 14 amino acids. CDR3: CASILDRDPLEQYF. The CDR3 bases are TGCGCCAGCATACTGGACAGGGATCCCCTCGAGCAGTACTTC.

V gene TRBV29-1 combines with J gene TRBJ1-4; D is unresolved. CDR3 length: 12 amino acids. V lost 6 bases and J 8 bases, leaving 13 bases between the germline ends. Germline assignment: CDR1 SQVTM and CDR2 ANQGSEA. The CDR3 sequence is CSVDGQEEKLFF. The CDR3 bases are TGCAGCGTCGACGGGCAGGAAGAAAAACTGTTTTTT. The full variable domain, with the rest looked up from reference TRBV29-1 and TRBJ1-4, is SAVISQKPSRDICQRGTSLTIQCQVDSQVTMMFWYRQQPGQSLTLIATANQGSEATYESGFVIDKFPISRPNLTFSTLTVSNMSPEDSSIYLCSVDGQEEKLFFGSGTQLSVL.

The chain employs TRBV29-1 and TRBJ2-7; a possible D gene is TRBD1 (5 bases). With 0 bases removed from V and 6 bases from J, the gap between germline ends came to 15 bases. The CDR3 is 14 residues long. Germline CDR1 and CDR2: SQVTM and ANQGSEA. CDR3 residues: CSVEDRAGSAEQYF. The CDR3 nucleotides read TGCAGCGTTGAAGATCGGGCAGGGTCAGCCGAGCAGTACTTC.